This is a list of T cell receptor beta chains from one sample in a study of T cells in Graves' hyperthyroidism and ophthalmopathy. TCRdb re-analysed the multiplex PCR reads in MiXCR, keeping a single row per CDR3 protein. The sample includes over 250,000 distinct CDR3 sequences, about 25% seen only once; the top ten take approximately 30%. Material for sequencing was blood. Receptor source: a man in his forties or fifties with Graves' hyperthyroidism that later progressed to Graves' ophthalmopathy. Each CDR3 is given with its conserved first and last residue. A D gene is named only where the DNA matches it firmly. Not all rows give a size; the values are once, few, many and, for expanded clones, a class.

V: TRBV7-2
D: NA
J: TRBJ1-2
size: many
CDR3: CASSPGWQLTGYTF
DNA: TGTGCCAGCAGCCCCGGCTGGCAGTTGACTGGCTACACCTTC

V: TRBV11-2
D: TRBD2
J: TRBJ2-7
size: many
CDR3: CASSRRTSGGSYEQYF
DNA: TGTGCCAGCAGCAGAAGGACTAGCGGGGGGTCCTACGAGCAGTACTTC

V: TRBV12-3/TRBV12-4
D: NA
J: TRBJ1-2
size: many
CDR3: CASSLGQASLGGYTF
DNA: TGTGCCAGCAGTTTAGGACAGGCCAGCTTGGGGGGCTACACCTTC

V: TRBV6-1
D: NA
J: TRBJ1-6
size: many
CDR3: CASSPGTLNSPLHF
DNA: TGTGCCAGCAGCCCCGGGACGTTGAATTCACCCCTCCACTTT

V: TRBV5-1
D: NA
J: TRBJ1-6
size: once
CDR3: CASSPRRPSDNSPLHF
DNA: TGCGCCAGCAGCCCTCGGAGGCCCTCGGATAATTCACCCCTCCACTTT

V: TRBV9
D: NA
J: TRBJ1-1
size: few
CDR3: CASSVGGDAEAFF
DNA: TGTGCCAGCAGCGTTGGGGGGGACGCTGAAGCTTTCTTT

V: TRBV20-1
D: TRBD2
J: TRBJ2-7
size: many
CDR3: CSARKGLAASYEQYF
DNA: TGCAGTGCTAGAAAAGGACTAGCGGCCTCCTACGAGCAGTACTTC

V: TRBV2
D: TRBD2
J: TRBJ2-5
size: few
CDR3: CASSPGLAGLGETQYF
DNA: TGTGCCAGCAGCCCGGGCCTAGCGGGACTAGGAGAGACCCAGTACTTC

V: TRBV27
D: NA
J: TRBJ2-7
size: many
CDR3: CASSSDTGSLSHEQYF
DNA: TGTGCCAGCAGTTCAGACACAGGGTCCCTGTCCCACGAGCAGTACTTC

V: TRBV7-2
D: NA
J: TRBJ2-5
size: NA
CDR3: CASSWGWAQETQYF
DNA: TGTGCCAGCAGCTGGGGGTGGGCGCAAGAGACCCAGTACTTC

V: TRBV12-3/TRBV12-4
D: TRBD1
J: TRBJ1-1
size: NA
CDR3: CASSLSGQGMNTEAFF
DNA: TGTGCCAGCAGTCTATCCGGACAGGGCATGAACACTGAAGCTTTCTTT

V: TRBV13
D: TRBD2
J: TRBJ2-5
size: many
CDR3: CASSLHGTSGRTQYF
DNA: TGTGCCAGCAGCTTACACGGGACTAGCGGACGGACCCAGTACTTC

V: TRBV11-2
D: TRBD2
J: TRBJ2-7
size: many
CDR3: CASSPGRGRANYEQYF
DNA: TGTGCCAGCAGCCCGGGGCGCGGGAGGGCCAACTACGAGCAGTACTTC

V: TRBV6-5
D: TRBD2
J: TRBJ2-5
size: many
CDR3: CASSYRLTSGSQETQYF
DNA: TGTGCCAGCAGTTACCGACTGACTAGCGGGAGCCAAGAGACCCAGTACTTC

V: TRBV6-1
D: NA
J: TRBJ2-7
size: NA
CDR3: CASGARPNEQYF
DNA: TGTGCCAGCGGCGCCAGGCCTAACGAGCAGTACTTC

V: TRBV7-2
D: TRBD1
J: TRBJ2-7
size: many
CDR3: CASSVYVQGAYEQYF
DNA: TGTGCCAGCAGCGTTTATGTCCAGGGGGCCTACGAGCAGTACTTC

V: TRBV2
D: TRBD1
J: TRBJ2-2
size: many
CDR3: CASSPDRANTGELFF
DNA: TGTGCCAGCAGTCCAGACAGGGCGAACACCGGGGAGCTGTTTTTT

V: TRBV7-2
D: NA
J: TRBJ2-7
size: many
CDR3: CASSLATLSLGYEQYF
DNA: TGTGCCAGCAGCTTAGCGACCCTTTCCTTGGGCTACGAGCAGTACTTC

V: TRBV18
D: NA
J: TRBJ2-2
size: few
CDR3: CASSQDRANTGELFF
DNA: TGTGCCAGCTCACAGGACAGAGCGAACACCGGGGAGCTGTTTTTT

V: TRBV18
D: TRBD2
J: TRBJ2-4
size: NA
CDR3: CASSLLAGVGKNIQYF
DNA: TGTGCCAGCTCTCTCCTAGCGGGAGTCGGCAAAAACATTCAGTACTTC

V: TRBV20-1
D: TRBD1
J: TRBJ2-7
size: many
CDR3: CSAEPGQGYEQYF
DNA: TGCAGTGCCGAACCGGGACAGGGGTACGAGCAGTACTTC

V: TRBV24-1
D: TRBD1
J: TRBJ2-5
size: many
CDR3: CATSDTGQGRETQYF
DNA: TGTGCCACCAGTGATACGGGACAGGGCCGGGAGACCCAGTACTTC